A selection of T cell receptor beta chains follows, all from one sample in a study of technical replicates of blood from a few donors. Only in-frame clones appear in the TCRdb table, and some are missing; sequencing was by immunoSEQ multiplex PCR. In the table there are 65,000 to 85,000 clones, about 98% of which are singletons. Sequencing was carried out using T cells isolated from PBMCs. The receptors shown here come from a human donor in good health. CDR3s include the opening cysteine and the closing phenylalanine or tryptophan. The order of the fields is J gene, clone size, V gene, D gene, CDR3 protein, CDR3 DNA. The D gene is left open where the match is weak. Expanded clones get a size class; other rows say once, few or many, or leave the size out.

>TRBJ2-3|.|TRBV5-1|TRBD2
CASSSSLAGNTDTQYF
TGCGCCAGCAGCTCGTCACTAGCGGGGAACACAGATACGCAGTATTTT
>TRBJ2-2|once|TRBV15|TRBD1
CATSRDVGTGGRAGELFF
TGTGCCACCAGCAGAGATGTCGGGACAGGGGGGCGGGCCGGGGAGCTGTTTTTT
>TRBJ2-7|.|TRBV28|TRBD2
CASRSGSGVYEQYF
TGTGCCAGCAGGAGCGGGAGTGGAGTCTACGAGCAGTACTTC
>TRBJ2-1|.|TRBV15|.
CATSRELSSEQFF
TGTGCCACCAGCAGAGAGTTAAGTAGTGAGCAGTTCTTC
>TRBJ2-7|once|TRBV6-5|.
CASTKSPSSYEQYF
TGTGCCAGCACCAAGTCTCCCAGCTCCTACGAGCAGTACTTC
>TRBJ1-5|.|TRBV6-1|TRBD1
CASSVQGQDQPQHF
TGTGCCAGCAGCGTACAGGGGCAGGATCAGCCCCAGCATTTT
>TRBJ2-7|.|TRBV7-9|.
CASSFGLAYEQYF
TGTGCCAGCAGCTTCGGACTTGCCTACGAGCAGTACTTC
>TRBJ1-2|.|TRBV7-9|.
CASSSGDTPAGSNYGYTF
TGTGCCAGCAGCTCCGGAGACACTCCCGCGGGCTCGAACTATGGCTACACCTTC
>TRBJ1-4|.|TRBV5-4|TRBD1
CASSKGQNNEKLFF
TGTGCCAGCAGCAAGGGACAGAATAATGAAAAACTGTTTTTT
>TRBJ2-2|.|TRBV6-1|TRBD2
CASSEAGLVTGELFF
TGTGCCAGCAGTGAAGCCGGACTAGTTACCGGGGAGCTGTTTTTT
>TRBJ1-1|.|TRBV6-5|.
CASSSGQTTEAFF
TGTGCCAGCAGTTCTGGACAAACCACTGAAGCTTTCTTT
>TRBJ1-2|once|TRBV19|TRBD1
CATSTGQDRVYGYTF
TGTGCCACCTCGACAGGGCAAGATCGCGTATATGGCTACACCTTC
>TRBJ2-7|.|TRBV6-1|TRBD2
CASRPSGGPTYEQYF
TGTGCCAGCAGGCCTAGCGGGGGCCCCACCTACGAGCAGTACTTC
>TRBJ1-6|.|TRBV4-1|.
CASSQVAQGSYNSPLHF
TGCGCCAGCAGCCAAGTTGCCCAGGGCTCCTATAATTCACCCCTCCACTTT
>TRBJ2-7|.|TRBV5-1|.
CASSALTGGRYEQYF
TGCGCCAGCAGCGCCCTAACGGGGGGCCGCTACGAGCAGTACTTC
>TRBJ2-7|.|TRBV7-9|TRBD2
CASSFAGASYEQYF
TGTGCCAGCAGCTTCGCGGGAGCGTCCTACGAGCAGTACTTC
>TRBJ2-3|.|TRBV29-1|.
CSATPSGVTDTQYF
TGCAGCGCTACTCCCTCAGGGGTCACAGATACGCAGTATTTT
>TRBJ2-2|.|TRBV28|TRBD2
CASRTSPGLAEPELFF
TGTGCCAGCAGAACGTCGCCGGGACTAGCGGAGCCGGAGCTGTTTTTT
>TRBJ1-5|once|TRBV2|TRBD1
CASSQGAINQPQHF
TGTGCCAGCAGCCAGGGGGCGATTAATCAGCCCCAGCATTTT
>TRBJ2-1|.|TRBV11-2|.
CASSSNIGGPLYNEQFF
TGTGCCAGCAGCTCTAATATAGGGGGACCCCTCTACAATGAGCAGTTCTTC
>TRBJ1-2|.|TRBV30|.
CAWSVLPRGYTF
TGTGCCTGGAGTGTTCTCCCCAGGGGCTACACCTTC
>TRBJ1-1|.|TRBV11-2|TRBD1
CASSFTGVGAEAFF
TGTGCCAGCAGCTTTACAGGGGTTGGGGCTGAAGCTTTCTTT
>TRBJ2-7|once|TRBV19|TRBD1
CASSARGQLSYEQYF
TGTGCCAGTAGTGCCCGGGGACAGCTCTCCTACGAGCAGTACTTC
>TRBJ2-1|.|TRBV10-3|TRBD2
CAISDPGLADYNEQFF
TGTGCCATCAGCGATCCGGGACTAGCAGACTACAATGAGCAGTTCTTC
>TRBJ1-5|.|TRBV19|.
CASNRTAGFSNQPQHF
TGTGCCAGTAATCGGACAGCTGGCTTTAGCAATCAGCCCCAGCATTTT
>TRBJ2-2|.|TRBV6-5|.
CASSSRVLGELFF
TGTGCCAGCAGTTCTCGGGTTCTCGGGGAGCTGTTTTTT
>TRBJ2-5|.|TRBV9|TRBD2
CASSVASPSGETQYF
TGTGCCAGCAGCGTAGCATCCCCTAGCGGGGAGACCCAGTACTTC
>TRBJ2-7|.|TRBV5-8|TRBD2
CASSLISGGAVYEQYF
TGTGCCAGCAGCCTTATTAGCGGGGGGGCCGTCTACGAGCAGTACTTC
>TRBJ1-1|.|TRBV30|.
CACQQPGGAFF
TGTGCCTGCCAACAACCGGGGGGAGCTTTCTTT
>TRBJ2-7|.|TRBV13|TRBD2
CASSFGGSIEQYF
TGTGCCAGCAGCTTCGGCGGGAGCATCGAGCAGTACTTC
>TRBJ2-1|.|TRBV28|TRBD2
CASSLPPARPAPGRLAGNHNEQFF
TGTGCCAGCAGTTTACCCCCCGCGCGGCCGGCTCCGGGGCGACTAGCGGGAAACCACAATGAGCAGTTCTTC
>TRBJ2-2|.|TRBV19|TRBD1
CASKPWTGKNTGELFF
TGTGCCAGCAAGCCTTGGACAGGGAAAAACACCGGGGAGCTGTTTTTT
>TRBJ2-7|.|TRBV6-1|TRBD2
CASSGGLAGVVQYF
TGTGCCAGCAGTGGGGGACTAGCGGGAGTGGTGCAGTACTTC
>TRBJ1-1|.|TRBV6-5|.
CASSVTEAWNTEAFF
TGTGCCAGCAGCGTGACAGAGGCGTGGAACACTGAAGCTTTCTTT
>TRBJ1-1|.|TRBV5-1|TRBD1
CASSWGQGGTEAFF
TGCGCCAGCAGCTGGGGACAGGGCGGCACTGAAGCTTTCTTT
>TRBJ2-7|once|TRBV7-9|TRBD2
CASSLESGGAYEQYF
TGTGCCAGCAGCTTAGAATCCGGGGGGGCCTACGAGCAGTACTTC
>TRBJ1-4|.|TRBV5-4|.
CASSLPSEKLFF
TGTGCCAGCAGCCTACCAAGTGAAAAACTGTTTTTT
>TRBJ1-2|.|TRBV30|.
CAWSGQTPNYGYTF
TGTGCCTGGAGTGGACAAACTCCTAACTATGGCTACACCTTC
>TRBJ1-4|.|TRBV7-9|.
CASSLLGVGEKLFF
TGTGCCAGCAGCTTACTAGGGGTGGGAGAAAAACTGTTTTTT
>TRBJ2-7|.|TRBV2|.
CASSEHRSYEQYF
TGTGCCAGCAGTGAACACAGGTCCTACGAGCAGTACTTC
>TRBJ2-5|.|TRBV2|.
CASRVGLPPRTQYF
TGTGCCAGCCGGGTGGGGCTGCCTCCGCGGACCCAGTACTTC
>TRBJ2-7|.|TRBV15|TRBD1
CATSRETGPIYEQYF
TGTGCCACCAGCAGGGAGACAGGGCCTATCTACGAGCAGTACTTC
>TRBJ1-1|.|TRBV6-1|.
CASSVRGENTEAFF
TGTGCCAGCAGTGTAAGGGGCGAGAACACTGAAGCTTTCTTT
>TRBJ1-4|.|TRBV4-1|.
CASSAQYEKLFF
TGCGCCAGCAGCGCCCAGTACGAAAAACTGTTTTTT
>TRBJ2-7|.|TRBV5-1|.
CASSSSARTYEQYF
TGCGCCAGCAGCTCCTCGGCCAGGACCTACGAGCAGTACTTC
>TRBJ2-5|.|TRBV5-1|.
CASSLGQLETQYF
TGCGCCAGCAGCTTGGGCCAGTTAGAGACCCAGTACTTC